The T cell receptor (beta chain) under discussion was sequenced for a study of CD4 T cells in relation to SARS-CoV-2 and coronaviruses. V was trimmed by 6 bases and J by 0 bases, leaving 15 bases between them. In germline, CDR1 is MDHEN, CDR2 SYDVKM. The CDR3 sequence is 15 residues long. The unexposed donors gave CD4+ T cells in about 2011-2018, prior to COVID-19. Clones were read by immunoSEQ multiplex PCR, and TCRdb kept only the in-frame ones, dropping some. Here the sample spans about 59,000 clones, about nine tenths being singletons. This receptor was taken from a human donor in good health. The sequencing sample was made of memory CD4+ T cells from PBMCs. The J gene is TRBJ2-7, the V gene TRBV28; TRBD1 is a possible D gene (8 bases). In DNA, the CDR3 is TGTGCCAGCAGAACCACAGGGGGGGCCTCCTACGAGCAGTACTTC. As protein: CASRTTGGASYEQYF.